This T cell receptor beta chain was sequenced for a study of CD8 T cells in ankylosing spondylitis (dated by TCRdb to between 2016 and 2019). Notes on the research overall: The study profiled T cell receptor beta repertoires in healthy donors and ankylosing spondylitis patients to find disease-linked TCR variants. The full study cohort was made up of approximately 24 ankylosing spondylitis patients and approximately 100 healthy donors. Peripheral blood samples were taken, and synovial fluid was additionally collected from ankylosing spondylitis patients. Broader findings and caveats from the paper: A TCR beta motif of seven or eight highly homologous amino acid variants appeared characteristic of blood from ankylosing spondylitis patients. Some motif variants were previously reported in synovial fluid and blood of reactive arthritis patients, suggesting common disease-initiation mechanisms. According to the report, matched synovial fluid samples from ankylosing spondylitis patients were significantly enriched for the disease-linked clones. The disease-linked clones showed a CD8+ phenotype and occurred at relatively low frequencies in peripheral blood.

Based on the germline V gene, the CDR1 and CDR2 sequences are ENHRY and SYGVKD. The V end loses 1 base and the J end loses 4 bases, and a stretch of 18 bases separates them. The CDR3 runs 17 amino acids, cysteine and phenylalanine included. CDR3 DNA is the only sequence kept; it has 51 bases, read in frame from the first base. In its sample, this clonotype was seen many times. Its antigen specificity is not known. Base qualities are not provided; no much larger clone lies one nucleotide away. TCRdb lists the instrument as Illumina HiSeq 2500. Quantitative 5'-RACE with molecular barcodes was the method used to prepare the TCR beta libraries. The authors' analysis ran thus. A new computational method based on a probabilistic model of VDJ rearrangement was used to identify disease-linked TCR variants. The public reads were quality trimmed at Q25 with fastp and then assembled into clones with MiXCR by TCRdb, keeping productive beta chains. Here each entry gathers all rows of one CDR3 protein and keeps the most common genes and DNA. The V and J calls and clone size are TCRdb's, not the authors'. This sample lists 35,000 to 50,000 distinct CDR3 sequences; about 11% were detected once. Together, the top ten hold just over 1.4% of the sample.

The sequence joins TRBV10-3 to TRBJ2-3, with no D gene named confidently. Source material: blood, either unsorted or a sorted T cell fraction (not recorded which). This receptor was obtained from a male donor with ankylosing spondylitis or in good health (not recorded which). The DNA sequence is as follows: TGTGCCATCAGTGAGTTTCCGACTGGCTTAGGGCCAGATACGCAGTATTTT. This is translated as CAISEFPTGLGPDTQYF.